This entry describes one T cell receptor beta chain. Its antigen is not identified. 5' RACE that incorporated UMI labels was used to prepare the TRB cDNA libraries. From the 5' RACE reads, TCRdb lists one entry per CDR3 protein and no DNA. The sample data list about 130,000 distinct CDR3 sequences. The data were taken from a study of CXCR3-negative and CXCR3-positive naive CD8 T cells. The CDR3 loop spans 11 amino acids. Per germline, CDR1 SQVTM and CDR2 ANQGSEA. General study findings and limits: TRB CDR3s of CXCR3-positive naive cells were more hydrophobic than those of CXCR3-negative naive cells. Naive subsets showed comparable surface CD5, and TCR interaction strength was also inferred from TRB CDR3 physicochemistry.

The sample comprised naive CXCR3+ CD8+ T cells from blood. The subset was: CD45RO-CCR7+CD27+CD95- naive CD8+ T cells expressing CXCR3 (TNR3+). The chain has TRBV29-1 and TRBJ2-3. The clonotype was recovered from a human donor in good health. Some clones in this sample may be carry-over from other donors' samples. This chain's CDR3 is CSHRGTDTQYF.